The text below deals with one T cell receptor beta chain. The antigen is unknown. The CDR3 is 16 amino acids. After removal of 6 bases from V and 2 bases from J, the junction contained 9 bases not matched to a gene. Germline CDR1 reads SGHRS; CDR2 reads YFSETQ. The data were taken from a study of cytomegalovirus exposure and HLA in healthy donors. Broader study findings: Some 150 TCR beta chains were listed as cytomegalovirus-associated. Confirmation in vitro established that a few CMV-associated chains were specific for CMV antigens.

The PCR ran on 60 Vbeta and 13 Jbeta primers. Methods used by the authors: About 12 million of the about 80 million unique TCR beta chains counted in a later analysis were shared. TCRdb's table, derived via immunoSEQ multiplex PCR, lists solely in-frame clones and lacks some. The DNA gave D and trimming, while V, J and clone size come from that table. The sample includes about 110,000 clones, around 75% seen only once; the top ten take 2.8%. Sequencing used PBMCs. The sequence derives from a female donor in good health and CMV-seronegative. The chain employs TRBV5-1 and TRBJ2-2; the match to TRBD2 covers 8 bases. This chain's CDR3 is CASTLRGGLNTGELFF. In DNA, the CDR3 is TGCGCCAGCACACTTCGGGGGGGCCTTAACACCGGGGAGCTGTTTTTT.